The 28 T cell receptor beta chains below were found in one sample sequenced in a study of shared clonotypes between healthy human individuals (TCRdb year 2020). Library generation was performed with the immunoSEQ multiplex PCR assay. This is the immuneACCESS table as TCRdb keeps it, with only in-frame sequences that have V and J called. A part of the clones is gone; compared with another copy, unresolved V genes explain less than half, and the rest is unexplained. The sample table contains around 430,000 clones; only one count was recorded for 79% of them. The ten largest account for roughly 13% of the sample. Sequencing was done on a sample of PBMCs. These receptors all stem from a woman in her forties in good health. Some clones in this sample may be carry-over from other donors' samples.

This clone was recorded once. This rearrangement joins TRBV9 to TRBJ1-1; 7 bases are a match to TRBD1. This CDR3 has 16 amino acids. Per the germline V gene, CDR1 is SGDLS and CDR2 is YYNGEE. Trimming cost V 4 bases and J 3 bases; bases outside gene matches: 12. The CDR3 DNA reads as TGTGCCAGCAGCCCGGGGGTCTTCAGGGGGGACACTGAAGCTTTCTTT. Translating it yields CASSPGVFRGDTEAFF.

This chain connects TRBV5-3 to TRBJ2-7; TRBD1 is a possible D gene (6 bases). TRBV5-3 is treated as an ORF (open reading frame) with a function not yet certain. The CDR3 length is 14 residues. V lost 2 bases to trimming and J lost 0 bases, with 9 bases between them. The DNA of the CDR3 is TGTGCCAGAAGCTTCAGGGGATACTCCTACGAGCAGTACTTC. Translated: CARSFRGYSYEQYF.

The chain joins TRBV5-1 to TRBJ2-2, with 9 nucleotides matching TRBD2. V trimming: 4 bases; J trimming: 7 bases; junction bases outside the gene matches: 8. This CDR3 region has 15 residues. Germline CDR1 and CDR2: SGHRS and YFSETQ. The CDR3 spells CASSLASGIVGELFF. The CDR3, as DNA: TGCGCCAGCAGCCTGGCTAGCGGGATCGTCGGGGAGCTGTTTTTT.

DNA of the CDR3: TGCGCCAGCAGCCCGATCCCGACAGATACGCAGTATTTT. This codes for CASSPIPTDTQYF. This chain joins TRBV5-1 and TRBJ2-3, with unresolved D. The CDR3 covers 13 residues. Per the germline V gene, CDR1 is SGHRS and CDR2 is YFSETQ. Between the trimmed V and J ends, which lost 4 bases and 3 bases, there was a span of 9 bases. Combining the CDR3 with reference TRBV5-1 and TRBJ2-3 gives the whole variable domain KAGVTQTPRYLIKTRGQQVTLSCSPISGHRSVSWYQQTPGQGLQFLFEYFSETQRNKGNFPGRFSGRQFSNSRSEMNVSTLELGDSALYLCASSPIPTDTQYFGPGTRLTVL.

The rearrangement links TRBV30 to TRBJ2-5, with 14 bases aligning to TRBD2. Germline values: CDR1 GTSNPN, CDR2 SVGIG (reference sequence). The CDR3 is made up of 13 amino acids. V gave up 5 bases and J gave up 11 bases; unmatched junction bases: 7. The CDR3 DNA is TGTGCCTGGGGGACTAGCGGGAGATGGGAGCAGTACTTC. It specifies CAWGTSGRWEQYF.

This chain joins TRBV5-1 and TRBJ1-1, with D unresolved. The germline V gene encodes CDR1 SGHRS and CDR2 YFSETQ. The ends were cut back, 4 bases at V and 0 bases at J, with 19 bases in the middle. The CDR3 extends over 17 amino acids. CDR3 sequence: CASSRFEAGSLNTEAFF. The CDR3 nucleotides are TGCGCCAGCAGCCGATTCGAGGCAGGCAGTTTGAACACTGAAGCTTTCTTT.

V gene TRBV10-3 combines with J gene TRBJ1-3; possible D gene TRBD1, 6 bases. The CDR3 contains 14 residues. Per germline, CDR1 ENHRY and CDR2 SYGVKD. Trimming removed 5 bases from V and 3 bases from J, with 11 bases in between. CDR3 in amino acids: CAISIQGRGNTIYF. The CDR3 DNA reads TGTGCCATCAGTATACAGGGTCGTGGAAACACCATATATTTT.

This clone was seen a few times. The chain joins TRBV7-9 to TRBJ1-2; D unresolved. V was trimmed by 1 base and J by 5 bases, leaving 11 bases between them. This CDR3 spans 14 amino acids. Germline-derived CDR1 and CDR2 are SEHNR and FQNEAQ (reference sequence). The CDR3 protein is CASSLDVGTYGYTF. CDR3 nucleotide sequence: TGTGCCAGCAGCTTAGATGTCGGAACTTATGGCTACACCTTC.

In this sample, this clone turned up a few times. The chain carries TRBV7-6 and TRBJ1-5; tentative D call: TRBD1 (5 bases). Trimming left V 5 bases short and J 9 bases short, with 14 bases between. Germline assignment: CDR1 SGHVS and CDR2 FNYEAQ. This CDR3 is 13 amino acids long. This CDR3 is CASSLTGPGPQHF. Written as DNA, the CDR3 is TGTGCCAGCAGCCTAACGGGACCGGGGCCCCAGCATTTT.

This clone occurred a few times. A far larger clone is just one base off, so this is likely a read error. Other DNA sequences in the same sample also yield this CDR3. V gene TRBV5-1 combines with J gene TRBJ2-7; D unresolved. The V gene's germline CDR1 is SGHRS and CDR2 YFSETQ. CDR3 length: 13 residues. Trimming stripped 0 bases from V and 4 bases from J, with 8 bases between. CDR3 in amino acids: CASSLGLPYEQYF. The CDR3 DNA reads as TGCGCCAGCAGCTTGGGGTTACCTTACGAGCAGTACTTC.

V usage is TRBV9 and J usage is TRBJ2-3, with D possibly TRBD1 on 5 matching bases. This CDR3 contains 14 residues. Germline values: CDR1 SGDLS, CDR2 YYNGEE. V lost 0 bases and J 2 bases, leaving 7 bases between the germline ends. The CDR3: CASSVAGHTDTQYF. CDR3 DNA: TGTGCCAGCAGCGTAGCCGGACACACAGATACGCAGTATTTT.

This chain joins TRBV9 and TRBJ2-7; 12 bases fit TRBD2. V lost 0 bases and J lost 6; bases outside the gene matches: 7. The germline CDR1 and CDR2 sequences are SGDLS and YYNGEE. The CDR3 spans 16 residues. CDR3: CASSVGASGREGEQYF. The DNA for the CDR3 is TGTGCCAGCAGCGTAGGGGCTAGCGGGAGGGAGGGCGAGCAGTACTTC.

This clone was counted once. This CDR3 is CASSSSWAGGPHNEQFF. The DNA for the CDR3 is TGTGCCAGCAGTTCCTCCTGGGCGGGAGGGCCGCACAATGAGCAGTTCTTC. This chain uses TRBV27 with TRBJ2-1; 9 bases map to TRBD2. Germline V gives CDR1 MNHEY, CDR2 SMNVEV (reference sequence). V shed 4 bases, J shed 5 bases, and the junction held 12 bases outside the gene matches. The CDR3 spans 17 residues.

CDR3: CASSVFAQSYNEQFF. In DNA form, the CDR3 reads TGTGCCAGCAGTGTTTTTGCGCAGTCCTACAATGAGCAGTTCTTC. The chain employs TRBV6-4 and TRBJ2-1; D not resolved. The CDR3 has 15 residues. Germline-derived CDR1 and CDR2 are MRHNA and SNTAGT. Trimming left V 4 bases short and J 1 base short, with 11 bases between.

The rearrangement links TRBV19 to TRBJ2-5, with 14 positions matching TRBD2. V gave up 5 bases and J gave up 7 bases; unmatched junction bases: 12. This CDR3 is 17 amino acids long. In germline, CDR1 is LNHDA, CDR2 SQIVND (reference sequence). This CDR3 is CASSGRLAGGPDGTQYF. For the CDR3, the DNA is TGTGCCAGTAGTGGCCGACTAGCGGGAGGGCCAGATGGGACCCAGTACTTC.

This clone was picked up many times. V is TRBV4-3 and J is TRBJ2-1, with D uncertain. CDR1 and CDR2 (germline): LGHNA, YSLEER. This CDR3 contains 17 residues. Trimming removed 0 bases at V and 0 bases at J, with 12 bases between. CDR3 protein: CASSQDPPISSYNEQFF. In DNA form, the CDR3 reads TGCGCCAGCAGCCAAGATCCACCTATAAGCTCCTACAATGAGCAGTTCTTC.

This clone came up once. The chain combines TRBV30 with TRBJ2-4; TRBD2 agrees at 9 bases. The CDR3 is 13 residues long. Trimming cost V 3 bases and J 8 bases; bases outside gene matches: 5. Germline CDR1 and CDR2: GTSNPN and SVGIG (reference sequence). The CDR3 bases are TGTGCCTGGAGCGCGGGAGGGTGGGACATTCAGTACTTC. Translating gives CAWSAGGWDIQYF.

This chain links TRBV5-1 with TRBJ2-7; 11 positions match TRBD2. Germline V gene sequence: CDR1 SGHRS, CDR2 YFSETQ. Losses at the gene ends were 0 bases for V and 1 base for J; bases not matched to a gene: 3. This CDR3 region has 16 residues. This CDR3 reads CASSLGGLAASYEQYF. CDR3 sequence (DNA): TGCGCCAGCAGCTTGGGGGGACTAGCGGCATCCTACGAGCAGTACTTC.

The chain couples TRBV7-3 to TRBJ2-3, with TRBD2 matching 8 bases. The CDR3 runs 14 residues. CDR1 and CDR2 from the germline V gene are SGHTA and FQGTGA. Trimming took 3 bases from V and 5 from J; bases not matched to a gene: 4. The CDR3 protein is CASSFRTSLDTQYF. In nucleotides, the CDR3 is TGTGCCAGCAGCTTTAGGACTAGCCTAGATACGCAGTATTTT.

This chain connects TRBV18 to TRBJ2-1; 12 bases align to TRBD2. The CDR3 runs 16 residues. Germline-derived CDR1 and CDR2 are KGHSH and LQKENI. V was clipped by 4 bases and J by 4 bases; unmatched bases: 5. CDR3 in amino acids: CASSQWTSGTYNEQFF. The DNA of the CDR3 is TGTGCCAGCTCACAGTGGACTAGCGGGACGTACAATGAGCAGTTCTTC.

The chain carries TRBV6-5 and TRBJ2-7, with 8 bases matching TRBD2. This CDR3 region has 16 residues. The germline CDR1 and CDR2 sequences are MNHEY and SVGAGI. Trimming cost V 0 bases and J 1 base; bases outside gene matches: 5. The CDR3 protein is CASSYSKRERSYEQYF. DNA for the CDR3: TGTGCCAGCAGTTACTCGAAGCGGGAGAGATCCTACGAGCAGTACTTC.

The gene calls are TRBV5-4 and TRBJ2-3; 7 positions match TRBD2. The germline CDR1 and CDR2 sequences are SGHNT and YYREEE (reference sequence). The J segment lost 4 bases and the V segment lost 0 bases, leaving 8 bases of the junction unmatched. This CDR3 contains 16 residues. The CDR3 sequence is CASSLVRGRAPDTQYF. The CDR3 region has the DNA TGTGCCAGCAGCTTGGTTCGGGGGAGGGCCCCAGATACGCAGTATTTT.

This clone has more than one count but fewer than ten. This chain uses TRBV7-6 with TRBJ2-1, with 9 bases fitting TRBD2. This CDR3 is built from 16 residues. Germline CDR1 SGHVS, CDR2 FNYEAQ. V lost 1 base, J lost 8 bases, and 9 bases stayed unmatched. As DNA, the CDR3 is TGTGCCAGCAGCTTAGTACTCGCGGGAGGGCCACATGAGCAGTTCTTC. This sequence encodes CASSLVLAGGPHEQFF.

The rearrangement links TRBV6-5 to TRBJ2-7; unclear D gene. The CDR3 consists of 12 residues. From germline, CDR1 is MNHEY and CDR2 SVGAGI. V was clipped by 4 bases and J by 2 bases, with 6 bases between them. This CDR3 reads CASSSPAYEQYF. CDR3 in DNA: TGTGCCAGCAGTTCCCCGGCCTACGAGCAGTACTTC.

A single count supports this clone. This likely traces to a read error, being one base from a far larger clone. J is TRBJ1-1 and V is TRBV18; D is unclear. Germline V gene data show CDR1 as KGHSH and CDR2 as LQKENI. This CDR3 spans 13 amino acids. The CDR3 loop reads CASSQQQNIEAFF. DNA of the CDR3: TGTGCCAGCTCTCAACAGCAGAACATTGAAGCTTTCTTT.

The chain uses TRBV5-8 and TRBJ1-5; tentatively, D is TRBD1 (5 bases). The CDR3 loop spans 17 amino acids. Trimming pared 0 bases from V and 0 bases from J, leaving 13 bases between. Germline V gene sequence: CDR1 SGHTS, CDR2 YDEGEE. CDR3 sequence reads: CASSLDRMLYSNQPQHF. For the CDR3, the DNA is TGTGCCAGCAGCTTGGACAGGATGCTATATAGCAATCAGCCCCAGCATTTT.

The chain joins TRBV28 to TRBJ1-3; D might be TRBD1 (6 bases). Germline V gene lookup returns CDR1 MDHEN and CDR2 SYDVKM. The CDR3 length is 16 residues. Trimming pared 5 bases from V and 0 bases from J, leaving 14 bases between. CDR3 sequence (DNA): TGTGCCAGCAGTCCCTCGACGGGGGCCTCTGGAAACACCATATATTTT. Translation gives CASSPSTGASGNTIYF. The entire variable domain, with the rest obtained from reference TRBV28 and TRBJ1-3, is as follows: DVKVTQSSRYLVKRTGEKVFLECVQDMDHENMFWYRQDPGLGLRLIYFSYDVKMKEKGDIPEGYSVSREKKERFSLILESASTNQTSMYLCASSPSTGASGNTIYFGEGSWLTVV.

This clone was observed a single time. CDR3 in DNA: TGCGCCAGCAGCTTTGGCAGGGATTCCTACGAGCAGTACTTC. This translates into CASSFGRDSYEQYF. The gene calls are TRBV5-1 and TRBJ2-7; D is perhaps TRBD1 (5 bases). CDR1 SGHRS and CDR2 YFSETQ come from the germline V gene. Trimming pared 2 bases from V and 1 base from J, leaving 10 bases between. This CDR3 has 14 residues.